These T cell receptor beta chains were read from a single sample in a study of cytomegalovirus exposure and HLA in healthy donors. This table comes from immunoSEQ multiplex PCR, and its TCRdb copy is limited to in-frame clones, with some not included. The sample holds fewer than 180,000 clones, around 79% seen once. The sample comprised PBMCs. The receptors stem from a human donor in good health. Each CDR3 is given with its conserved first and last residue. D genes are given only for firm matches. The size entry is marked missing in some rows and otherwise reads once, few, many or a size class.

>TRBV6-6|-|TRBD2|TRBJ2-2
TGTGCCAGCAGCCTGACTAGCGGGAGCGCCGGGGAGCTGTTTTTT
CASSLTSGSAGELFF
>TRBV6-5|-|TRBD2|TRBJ2-7
TGTGCCAGCAGTTCCGTTTTAGCGGGAGTAGGCGAGCAGTACTTC
CASSSVLAGVGEQYF
>TRBV19|-|-|TRBJ2-1
TGTGCCAGTAGTATTGGCTCGATCGGGGATTACAATGAGCAGTTCTTC
CASSIGSIGDYNEQFF
>TRBV5-6|-|TRBD1|TRBJ1-2
TGTGCCAGCAGCTTCGGGACAGTAGAAAGTGGCTACACCTTC
CASSFGTVESGYTF
>TRBV4-3|-|-|TRBJ2-7
TGCGCCAGCAGCCAAGGCCAGGCATCCTACGAGCAGTACTTC
CASSQGQASYEQYF
>TRBV14|-|-|TRBJ1-3
TGTGCCAGCAGTTCCGTGTTCTCTGGAAACACCATATATTTT
CASSSVFSGNTIYF
>TRBV6-6|-|TRBD2|TRBJ2-4
TGTGCCAGCAGTTTAACGGCTCCTAGCGGGGGAAACATTCAGTACTTC
CASSLTAPSGGNIQYF
>TRBV4-3|-|TRBD1|TRBJ1-1
TGCGCCAGCAGCCAAGACGGGACAGCCACTGAAGCTTTCTTT
CASSQDGTATEAFF
>TRBV7-9|-|-|TRBJ2-7
TGTGCCAGCAGCTCGGAGGGGGACAGAGCCTACGAGCAGTACTTC
CASSSEGDRAYEQYF
>TRBV5-5|-|-|TRBJ2-7
TGTGCCAGCAGCCTGGACTTCTACGAGCAGTACTTC
CASSLDFYEQYF
>TRBV7-8|-|TRBD1|TRBJ1-1
TGTGCCAGCAGCTTGGACAGGGGGGGCACTGAAGCTTTCTTT
CASSLDRGGTEAFF
>TRBV19|-|TRBD1|TRBJ1-2
TGTGCCAGTAGTATTACCGGGACAGGTAACTATGGCTACACCTTC
CASSITGTGNYGYTF
>TRBV6-1|once|TRBD1|TRBJ2-3
TGTGCCAGCAACGAACAGGGGGCCGGCACAGATACGCAGTATTTT
CASNEQGAGTDTQYF
>TRBV7-3|-|TRBD1|TRBJ1-1
TGTGCCAGCAGCCTCAGGGGGACGGCTGAAGCTTTCTTT
CASSLRGTAEAFF
>TRBV6-5|-|TRBD1|TRBJ2-3
TGTGCCAGCAGAGAGACAGGGGGCAGAGATACGCAGTATTTT
CASRETGGRDTQYF
>TRBV19|-|TRBD1|TRBJ1-4
TGTGCCAGTAGTATAGATACGGGACAGGGGAGTGAAAAACTGTTTTTT
CASSIDTGQGSEKLFF
>TRBV18|-|TRBD1|TRBJ1-1
TGTGCCAGCTCACCGACAGGGGGGAACACTGAAGCTTTCTTT
CASSPTGGNTEAFF
>TRBV19|-|-|TRBJ2-3
TGTGCCAGTAGTAATTCGGATACGCAGTATTTT
CASSNSDTQYF
>TRBV5-6|-|TRBD2|TRBJ2-1
TGTGCCAGCAGCGCGGGGGGCTTTGCCGACAATGAGCAGTTCTTC
CASSAGGFADNEQFF
>TRBV13|-|-|TRBJ1-1
TGTGCCAGCAGCTCCCCGGAGGTCCCTGAAGCTTTCTTT
CASSSPEVPEAFF